These 19 T cell receptor beta chains came from one sample sequenced in a study of blood T cells in healthy people across ages. A second PCR of roughly 7 to 11 cycles used a sample-barcoded 5' primer and a J-beta primer mix. In TCRdb, the 5' RACE reads were re-called with MiXCR into one record per CDR3 protein. The sample lists roughly 2 million distinct CDR3 sequences, less than 50% seen once, with less than 2.5% in the top ten. Sequenced input: blood. Source of these receptors: a middle-aged woman in good health.

V gene TRBV10-3 combines with J gene TRBJ2-5; D is possibly TRBD1 (6 bases). Germline-derived CDR1 and CDR2 are ENHRY and SYGVKD. The CDR3 is 14 amino acids. V was clipped by 2 bases and J by 2 bases, with 9 bases between them. The CDR3 nucleotides read TGTGCCATCAGTGAGGGGACATATCAAGAGACCCAGTACTTC. This sequence encodes CAISEGTYQETQYF.

This clonotype was found a few times. This chain links TRBV5-1 with TRBJ2-4; the match to TRBD2 covers 11 bases. The tail of the sequence fits TRBJ2-7 better, so the J call may be wrong. Looked up from germline, CDR1 is SGHRS and CDR2 is YFSETQ. The CDR3 extends over 14 amino acids. The CDR3, as DNA: TGCGCCAGCACCCGGGCTAGCGGGGGGAACGAGCAGTACTTC. Protein: CASTRASGGNEQYF.

This clonotype was observed a handful of times. The genes are TRBV28 and TRBJ2-5; no firm D call. CDR3 length: 17 residues. The germline CDR1 and CDR2 sequences are MDHEN and SYDVKM. V was trimmed by 8 bases and J by 2 bases, leaving 24 bases between them. Written as DNA, the CDR3 is TGTGCCAGCGCCTTAAGAGTTGGCGTAGACGAACAAGAGACCCAGTACTTC. Encoded protein: CASALRVGVDEQETQYF.

The V and J genes are TRBV7-2 and TRBJ2-3; D could derive from TRBD1 or TRBD2 (7 bases each). Trimming took 1 base from V and 0 from J, leaving 17 bases between them. Looked up from germline, CDR1 is SGHTA and CDR2 is FQGNSA. This CDR3 region has 18 residues. DNA of the CDR3: TGTGCCAGCAGCTTAGGGCCCCCCAGGGGGGGTAGCACAGATACGCAGTATTTT. This sequence encodes CASSLGPPRGGSTDTQYF.

There are a few counts of this clonotype. This chain uses TRBV7-2 with TRBJ2-3; 9 bases are a match to TRBD1. The CDR3 contains 15 residues. The germline gives CDR1 SGHTA, CDR2 FQGNSA. After removal of 5 bases from V and 3 bases from J, the junction contained 6 bases not matched to a gene. CDR3 DNA sequence: TGTGCCAGCAGCCCGGACAGGGGAATGACAGATACGCAGTATTTT. This codes for CASSPDRGMTDTQYF.

The rearrangement links TRBV6-1 to TRBJ2-7; TRBD1 aligns across 11 bases. The CDR3 has 14 amino acids. Germline trimming cut 2 bases from V and 5 bases from J; bases unmatched to any gene: 2. Germline-derived CDR1 and CDR2 are MNHNS and SASEGT. CDR3 protein: CASSEWTGGHEQYF. CDR3 bases: TGTGCCAGCAGTGAATGGACAGGGGGCCACGAGCAGTACTTC.

This clonotype appeared once. CDR3 loop: CAISEGTSGGRQETQYF. In DNA form, the CDR3 reads TGTGCCATCAGTGAAGGGACTAGCGGGGGAAGGCAAGAGACCCAGTACTTC. The chain couples TRBV10-3 to TRBJ2-5, with 14 bases that match TRBD2. The CDR3 covers 17 residues. Germline CDR1 is ENHRY and CDR2 is SYGVKD. V was pared by 3 bases and J by 2 bases, with 5 bases of the junction left unmatched.

The chain links TRBV5-1 to TRBJ2-3; 10 bases match TRBD1. The J segment lost 4 bases and the V segment lost 0 bases, leaving 5 bases of the junction unmatched. The V gene's germline CDR1 is SGHRS and CDR2 YFSETQ. The CDR3 is made up of 16 amino acids. CDR3 sequence: CASSLEGQGRPDTQYF. DNA for the CDR3: TGCGCCAGCAGCTTGGAGGGACAGGGGCGACCAGATACGCAGTATTTT.

This clonotype was picked up a small number of times. The rearrangement links TRBV20-1 to TRBJ2-1, with 7 bases fitting TRBD2. The V gene's germline CDR1 is DFQATT and CDR2 SNEGSKA (reference sequence). Trimming removed 3 bases from V and 2 bases from J; junction bases left unmatched: 7. The CDR3 runs to 15 residues. CDR3 nucleotide sequence: TGCAGTGCTAGGGTTCGCGGGGGAGCCTACAATGAGCAGTTCTTC. Translated, it gives CSARVRGGAYNEQFF.

This clonotype has only one observation. The chain joins TRBV16 to TRBJ1-6; D uncertain. V was trimmed by 3 bases and J by 7 bases, leaving 16 bases between them. The V gene's germline CDR1 is KGHSY and CDR2 FQNENV. CDR3 length equals 16 residues. The CDR3 coding sequence is TGTGCCAGCAGCCACTTCGTAAGGACGGACAATTCACCCCTCCACTTT. Its translation is CASSHFVRTDNSPLHF. The full variable domain, in which reference TRBV16 and TRBJ1-6 provide the parts outside the CDR3, is GEEVAQTPKHLVRGEGQKAKLYCAPIKGHSYVFWYQQVLKNEFKFLISFQNENVFDETGMPKERFSAKCLPNSPCSLEIQATKLEDSAVYFCASSHFVRTDNSPLHFGNGTRLTVT.

This clonotype was counted between two and nine times. The chain uses TRBV7-6 and TRBJ2-1, with TRBD2 matching 10 bases. CDR1 is SGHVS and CDR2 is FNYEAQ in the germline V gene. The CDR3 is 17 amino acids. V gave up 2 bases and J gave up 5 bases; unmatched junction bases: 9. CDR3 coding DNA: TGTGCCAGCAGCTTATCTCTGGTAGCGGGGGGTAACAATGAGCAGTTCTTC. Translating it yields CASSLSLVAGGNNEQFF.

This clonotype was counted ten times or more. The CDR3 is CSVAGYNEQFF. DNA for the CDR3: TGCAGCGTTGCGGGGTACAATGAGCAGTTCTTC. V is TRBV29-1 and J is TRBJ2-1; D might be TRBD2 (5 bases). V was pared by 4 bases and J by 4 bases, with 5 bases between. Per germline, CDR1 SQVTM and CDR2 ANQGSEA. This CDR3 comprises 11 residues.

Note on this clonotype: A far larger clone is off by one base, so a read error is likely. This sequence joins TRBV14 and TRBJ1-2; D call uncertain. The length of the CDR3 is 12 residues. V was clipped by 4 bases and J by 4 bases, with 7 bases between them. Germline assignment: CDR1 SGHDN and CDR2 FVKESK. CDR3 sequence reads: CASSRESYGYTF. In nucleotides, the CDR3 is TGTGCCAGCAGCCGGGAGAGCTATGGCTACACCTTC.

This clonotype has just one count. This chain uses TRBV20-1 with TRBJ2-3; 14 positions match TRBD2. The V and J ends lost 4 bases and 5 bases, in that order; junction bases with no gene match: 5. The CDR3 is 15 amino acids. Germline V gene data show CDR1 as DFQATT and CDR2 as SNEGSKA (reference sequence). The CDR3 loop is CSATRTSGGRDTQYF. The DNA of the CDR3 is TGCAGTGCTACCCGGACTAGCGGGGGGCGAGATACGCAGTATTTT.

The CDR3 reads CASSSKAGTGVEAFF. The CDR3 DNA reads as TGCGCCAGCAGCTCAAAAGCCGGGACAGGGGTTGAAGCTTTCTTT. This chain uses TRBV5-1 with TRBJ1-1; 10 bases line up with TRBD1. The CDR3 loop spans 15 amino acids. Germline V gives CDR1 SGHRS, CDR2 YFSETQ. V was pared by 3 bases and J by 7 bases, with 9 bases of the junction left unmatched.

This clonotype has a handful of counts. As DNA, the CDR3 is TGTGCCAGCAGTTGGGACTTTCTAAGGGAGACAGATACGCAGTATTTT. Its translation is CASSWDFLRETDTQYF. The genes are TRBV12-3 or TRBV12-4 and TRBJ2-3; a weak D match, TRBD2 (6 bases). The length of the CDR3 is 16 residues. Trimming left V 4 bases short and J 3 bases short, with 17 bases between.

The CDR3 sequence is CASSYSAGLGEQFF. The CDR3 region has the DNA TGTGCCAGCAGTTACTCTGCGGGCTTGGGTGAGCAGTTCTTC. This sequence joins TRBV6-2 or TRBV6-3 and TRBJ2-1, with D perhaps TRBD2 (5 bases). Germline CDR1 MNHEY, CDR2 SVGEGT. V was cut by 0 bases and J by 9 bases, with 12 bases left in between. There are 14 residues in the CDR3.

The rearrangement joins TRBV4-2 to TRBJ2-3, with 12 bases aligning to TRBD1. CDR1 and CDR2 from the germline V gene are LGHNA and YNFKEQ. There are 16 residues in the CDR3. J gave up 6 bases and V 1 base, and 5 bases lay outside the gene matches. The CDR3 DNA sequence: TGTGCCAGCAGCCAAGGGGACAGGGGGCCAGGGGATACGCAGTATTTT. Encoded protein: CASSQGDRGPGDTQYF.

CDR3 DNA sequence: TGTGCCAGCAGTGACAACCCGCGGGTCGGGTTTGGCTACACCTTC. It encodes CASSDNPRVGFGYTF. The chain links TRBV28 to TRBJ1-2; no reliable D call. The V and J ends lost 5 bases and 7 bases respectively, with 20 bases between them. The CDR3 sequence is 15 residues long. The germline V gene encodes CDR1 MDHEN and CDR2 SYDVKM.